This entry features one TCR beta chain sequence. The antigen is undetermined. From around 4,000 ng of total RNA, each TCR library was prepared. TCRdb re-called the 5' RACE reads and shows each CDR3 protein once, DNA omitted. This sample's table reports roughly 330,000 distinct CDR3 sequences. The data belong to a study of monozygotic twins with inflammatory bowel disease. Germline loops: CDR1 MNHEY, CDR2 SMNVEV (reference sequence). CDR3 length equals 15 residues. Study-wide results and caveats: A single strong clonotype or signal linked to IBD was not supported. Clonotypes shared with others were fewer in IBD patients than in healthy twins, especially with disease activity.

The gene calls are TRBV27 and TRBJ1-5; the TCRdb D gene call, TRBD1, has no DNA to confirm it. This clonotype was obtained from a human donor with ulcerative colitis or Crohn's disease, or a healthy co-twin of an affected twin (not recorded which). The material sequenced was blood. This CDR3 reads CASSLIQGVDQPQHF.